This TCR beta chain was observed in a study of OX40 agonist ivuxolimab in advanced cancers. The V gene's germline CDR1 is SGDLS and CDR2 YYNGEE. V gave up 4 bases and J gave up 1 base, with 11 bases separating them. The CDR3 runs 14 residues. Clones were sequenced by immunoSEQ multiplex PCR, and TCRdb holds only the in-frame ones, with some missing. The table records around 69,000 clones, around 88% of them present only once. This chain connects TRBV9 to TRBJ1-1; D gene uncertain. The source of this sequence is an adult with an advanced solid tumor such as melanoma, head and neck, liver or kidney cancer. The sequencing used CD4+ or CD8+ T cells sorted from blood, collected in a trial of the OX40 agonist ivuxolimab. The CDR3 here is CASSSVGQNTEAFF. CDR3 in DNA: TGTGCCAGCAGCTCAGTTGGCCAGAACACTGAAGCTTTCTTT.